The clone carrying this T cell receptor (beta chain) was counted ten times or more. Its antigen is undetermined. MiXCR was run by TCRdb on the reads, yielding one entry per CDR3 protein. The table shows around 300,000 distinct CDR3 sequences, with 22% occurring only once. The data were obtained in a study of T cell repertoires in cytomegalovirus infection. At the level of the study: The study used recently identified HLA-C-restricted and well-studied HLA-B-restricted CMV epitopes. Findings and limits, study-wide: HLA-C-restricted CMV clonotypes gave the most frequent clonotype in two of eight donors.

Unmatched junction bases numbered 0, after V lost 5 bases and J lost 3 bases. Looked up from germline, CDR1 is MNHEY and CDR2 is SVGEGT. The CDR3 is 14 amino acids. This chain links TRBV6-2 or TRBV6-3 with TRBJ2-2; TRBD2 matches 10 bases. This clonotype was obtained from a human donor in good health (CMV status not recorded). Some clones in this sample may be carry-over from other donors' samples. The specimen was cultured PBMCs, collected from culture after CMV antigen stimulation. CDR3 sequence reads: CASSSGRDTGELFF. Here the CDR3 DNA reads TGTGCCAGCAGTAGCGGGAGGGACACCGGGGAGCTGTTTTTT.